A single sample gave rise to the 23 T cell receptor beta chains below, sequenced in a study of HIV-infected patients and healthy controls. Each CDR3 protein gets one entry after TCRdb re-called the 5' RACE reads with MiXCR. This table has around 18,000 distinct CDR3 sequences, roughly 17% appearing once. Sequencing was carried out using CD8+ T cells from blood. The receptors were gathered from a human donor in good health.

This clonotype was observed many times. V and J are TRBV6-5 and TRBJ2-1; 11 nucleotides align to TRBD2. The CDR3 runs to 16 residues. CDR1 is MNHEY and CDR2 is SVGAGI in the germline V gene. After removal of 2 bases from V and 6 bases from J, the junction contained 6 bases not matched to a gene. The CDR3: CASSYGLAGGFNEQFF. CDR3 bases: TGTGCCAGCAGTTACGGGCTAGCGGGGGGTTTCAATGAGCAGTTCTTC.

Ten or more counts support this clonotype. The chain recombines TRBV13 with TRBJ1-1, with a possible D match to TRBD1 (6 bases). This CDR3 spans 17 amino acids. Trimming stripped 4 bases from V and 2 bases from J, with 20 bases between. Germline values: CDR1 PRHDT, CDR2 FYEKMQ (reference sequence). The CDR3 DNA follows: TGTGCCAGCAGCTCCAGAGGGATGGGGGGCGGTAACACTGAAGCTTTCTTT. This encodes CASSSRGMGGGNTEAFF.

This clonotype was detected only once. This may come from a read error, since a much larger clone is one base off. This rearrangement joins TRBV4-2 to TRBJ1-4; maybe TRBD1 (5 bases). There are 16 residues in the CDR3. Germline V lookup: CDR1 LGHNA, CDR2 YNFKEQ. The CDR3 sequence is CASSQEFGGSNEKPFF. In DNA form, the CDR3 reads TGTGCCAGCAGCCAAGAGTTCGGGGGGTCGAATGAAAAACCGTTTTTT.

The chain links TRBV10-3 to TRBJ1-5, with D possibly being TRBD1 (5 bases). CDR3 length: 15 residues. The V gene lost 4 bases and the J gene lost 0 bases, with 10 bases spanning the gap. Germline V gene sequence: CDR1 ENHRY, CDR2 SYGVKD. CDR3 bases: TGTGCCATCAGTGGAGGGGAAGATAGCAATCAGCCCCAGCATTTT. Residues: CAISGGEDSNQPQHF.

The V call is TRBV29-1, the J call TRBJ2-1, with D possibly TRBD2 on 5 matching bases. The length of the CDR3 is 14 residues. Germline lookup yields CDR1 SQVTM and CDR2 ANQGSEA. Trimming removed 1 base at V and 15 bases at J, with 22 bases between. In DNA, the CDR3 is TGCAGCGTTGAAGTCACTAGTAGCTACCGAGGTCGGTTCTTC. Protein product: CSVEVTSSYRGRFF.

DNA of the CDR3: TGTGCCAGTAGTATCCAGGGGGGCGCGAGGAACACTGAAGCTTTCTTT. It specifies CASSIQGGARNTEAFF. V is TRBV19 and J is TRBJ1-1, with 7 positions matching TRBD1. V was pared by 3 bases and J by 1 base, with 8 bases of the junction left unmatched. Germline V CDR1 and CDR2: LNHDA, SQIVND (reference sequence). This CDR3 region has 16 residues.

This clonotype was seen a handful of times. The genes are TRBV13 and TRBJ2-3, with D tentatively TRBD2 (6 bases). Trimming removed 4 bases at V and 2 bases at J, with 13 bases between. Germline V lookup: CDR1 PRHDT, CDR2 FYEKMQ (reference sequence). CDR3 size: 15 residues. In DNA form, the CDR3 reads TGTGCCAGCAGCTCCCCCGGGGGAGACACAGATACGCAGTATTTT. Amino acid sequence: CASSSPGGDTDTQYF.

The chain recombines TRBV27 with TRBJ2-5; D gene unclear. CDR3 length equals 13 residues. V lost 4 bases and J lost 1, with 7 bases in between. Germline V gene lookup returns CDR1 MNHEY and CDR2 SMNVEV (reference sequence). The CDR3: CASSWASQETQYF. The CDR3, as DNA: TGTGCCAGCAGTTGGGCTAGCCAAGAGACCCAGTACTTC.

This clonotype was counted ten times or more. The gene calls are TRBV12-3 or TRBV12-4 and TRBJ2-7; no clear D gene. V dropped 1 base and J dropped 6 bases, with 10 bases sitting between them. This CDR3 is 13 amino acids long. Here the CDR3 DNA reads TGTGCCAGCAGTTTAGTGGGTGGGTTCGAGCAGTACTTC. Encoded protein: CASSLVGGFEQYF.

This clonotype was observed once. A clone one base away is much larger, so this may be a read error. The V gene is TRBV7-3, the J gene TRBJ2-7, with D perhaps TRBD1 or TRBD2 (6 bases each). The germline V and J ends were trimmed by 4 bases and 8 bases, with 18 bases remaining between them. The CDR3 covers 14 residues. The germline V gene encodes CDR1 SGHTA and CDR2 FQGTGA. The CDR3, as DNA: TGTGCCAGCAGCTATTTGGGGGGCGGGGACAAGCAGTACTTC. Translated, it gives CASSYLGGGDKQYF.

CDR3: CSGRLNTEAFF. The DNA of the CDR3 is TGCAGCGGCCGATTGAACACTGAAGCTTTCTTT. V gene TRBV29-1 combines with J gene TRBJ1-1, with D hard to call. This CDR3 is built from 11 residues. V was cut by 7 bases and J by 0 bases, with 6 bases left in between. Germline V gives CDR1 SQVTM, CDR2 ANQGSEA.

V and J are TRBV7-9 and TRBJ1-2; possibly TRBD1 for D (6 bases). This CDR3 has 13 residues. CDR1 is SEHNR, CDR2 FQNEAQ, per germline (reference sequence). Trimming shortened V by 9 bases and J by 4 bases, and 15 bases separated the two germline ends. DNA of the CDR3: TGTGCCAGTTACAGGGCACCCTCCTATGGCTACACCTTC. Its translation: CASYRAPSYGYTF.

The rearrangement uses TRBV19 and TRBJ2-3; the D is unclear. V was cut by 1 base and J by 2 bases, with 10 bases left in between. The CDR3 sequence is 15 residues long. CDR1 and CDR2 (germline): LNHDA, SQIVND (reference sequence). The CDR3 loop reads CASSIVLSTTDTQYF. Here the CDR3 DNA reads TGTGCCAGTAGTATAGTACTCAGCACCACAGATACGCAGTATTTT.

In its sample, this clonotype was seen many times. V usage is TRBV7-9 and J usage is TRBJ1-1; D is possibly TRBD1 (5 bases). In germline, CDR1 is SEHNR, CDR2 FQNEAQ (reference sequence). The CDR3 has 12 residues. Trimming left V 3 bases short and J 4 bases short, with 6 bases between. In nucleotides, the CDR3 is TGTGCCAGCAGCTTGAGGGGCACTGAAGCTTTCTTT. Its translation is CASSLRGTEAFF. The full variable domain, completed using reference TRBV7-9 and TRBJ1-1, is DTGVSQNPRHKITKRGQNVTFRCDPISEHNRLYWYRQTLGQGPEFLTYFQNEAQLEKSRLLSDRFSAERPKGSFSTLEIQRTEQGDSAMYLCASSLRGTEAFFGQGTRLTVV.

The chain carries TRBV5-1 and TRBJ1-1, with TRBD1 as a possible D gene (6 bases). The germline CDR1 and CDR2 sequences are SGHRS and YFSETQ. The CDR3 length is 17 residues. The V end was cut by 0 bases, the J end by 1 base, with 16 bases between. The CDR3 loop reads CASSLEPTGIRNTEAFF. The CDR3 DNA is TGCGCCAGCAGCTTGGAACCCACAGGGATCCGGAACACTGAAGCTTTCTTT.

This clonotype was detected ten times or more. This chain links TRBV7-8 with TRBJ2-5; D possibly corresponds to TRBD2 (6 bases). V lost 3 bases and J lost 2, with 10 bases in between. Germline V gene lookup returns CDR1 SGHVS and CDR2 FQNEAQ. CDR3 length: 14 amino acids. DNA for the CDR3: TGTGCCAGCAGCTTCGGGACTTTGCAAGAGACCCAGTACTTC. Translating it yields CASSFGTLQETQYF.

The gene calls are TRBV27 and TRBJ2-5, with D uncertain. The germline V gene has CDR1 MNHEY and CDR2 SMNVEV (reference sequence). The CDR3 spans 15 residues. With 4 bases removed from V and 5 bases from J, the gap between germline ends came to 17 bases. The CDR3 nucleotides are TGTGCCAGCAGTTCCACTCTATCCGCAAAGGAGACCCAGTACTTC. As protein: CASSSTLSAKETQYF.

This clonotype was counted only a few times. The chain joins TRBV3-1 to TRBJ2-2, with D unclear. V was pared by 3 bases and J by 1 base, with 6 bases between. The germline CDR1 and CDR2 sequences are LGHDT and YNNKEL (reference sequence). There are 14 residues in the CDR3. CDR3: CASSQIGNTGELFF. In DNA form, the CDR3 reads TGTGCCAGCAGCCAGATCGGGAACACCGGGGAGCTGTTTTTT. The variable domain in full, with the rest retrieved from reference TRBV3-1 and TRBJ2-2, is DTAVSQTPKYLVTQMGNDKSIKCEQNLGHDTMYWYKQDSKKFLKIMFSYNNKELIINETVPNRFSPKSPDKAHLNLHINSLELGDSAVYFCASSQIGNTGELFFGEGSRLTVL.

The sample holds many counts of this clonotype. The chain uses TRBV9 and TRBJ2-3; 12 bases map to TRBD2. Germline-derived CDR1 and CDR2 are SGDLS and YYNGEE. CDR3 size: 16 residues. V dropped 4 bases and J dropped 4; count of bases not matched to a gene: 7. CDR3 nucleotides: TGTGCCAGCAGCCCCCTAGCGGGAGGGCCTTCAGATACGCAGTATTTT. Its protein product is CASSPLAGGPSDTQYF.

The sample holds many counts of this clonotype. The gene calls are TRBV20-1 and TRBJ2-7; unclear D gene. Trimming left V 1 base short and J 3 bases short, with 10 bases between. Per germline, CDR1 DFQATT and CDR2 SNEGSKA (reference sequence). This CDR3 is built from 13 residues. The CDR3 protein is CSARVGYLYEQYF. In DNA form, the CDR3 reads TGCAGTGCTAGAGTGGGGTACCTCTACGAGCAGTACTTC.

The CDR3 is CASSQDLGGTEAFF. The CDR3 nucleotides read TGTGCCAGCAGCCAAGATTTAGGGGGCACTGAAGCTTTCTTT. The chain uses TRBV3-1 and TRBJ1-1; D may be TRBD1 (6 bases). V lost 0 bases to trimming and J lost 4 bases, with 9 bases between them. This CDR3 comprises 14 residues. In germline, CDR1 is LGHDT, CDR2 YNNKEL (reference sequence).

Ten or more counts support this clonotype. The V call is TRBV28, the J call TRBJ1-3; D is perhaps TRBD1 (6 bases). Trimming stripped 6 bases from V and 2 bases from J, with 14 bases between. The CDR3 consists of 15 residues. The V gene's germline CDR1 is MDHEN and CDR2 SYDVKM. CDR3 loop: CASSHWTDAGNTIYF. CDR3 sequence (DNA): TGTGCCAGCAGCCATTGGACAGATGCTGGAAACACCATATATTTT.

V usage is TRBV4-3 and J usage is TRBJ1-1; D call uncertain. V lost 4 bases, J lost 0 bases, and 15 bases lay in between. Germline CDR1 reads LGHNA; CDR2 reads YSLEER. This CDR3 region has 16 residues. The CDR3 here is CASSPEWGWLNTEAFF. CDR3 nucleotides: TGCGCCAGCAGCCCAGAATGGGGATGGCTGAACACTGAAGCTTTCTTT.